One and the same sample provided the 13 T cell receptor beta chains below, sequenced in a study of blood T cell repertoires in COVID-19. TCRdb keeps only in-frame clones here, not all; method: immunoSEQ multiplex PCR. The table records about 40,000 clones, 88% of them present only once. The specimen sequenced was peripheral blood. These receptors were collected from a man aged 60 to 69 with active COVID-19.

The V gene is TRBV5-6, the J gene TRBJ2-7; D not resolved. The CDR3 spans 14 residues. The germline V gene has CDR1 SGHDT and CDR2 YYEEEE. V lost 6 bases and J lost 3, with 16 bases in between. The CDR3: CASKLIYFLYEQYF. The CDR3, as DNA: TGTGCCAGCAAATTAATCTATTTCCTCTACGAGCAGTACTTC.

DNA for the CDR3: TGCAGCGTCGTAATAGCCAAAAACATTCAGTACTTC. Its protein product is CSVVIAKNIQYF. This chain uses TRBV29-1 with TRBJ2-4; D is uncertain. The length of the CDR3 is 12 residues. From germline, CDR1 is SQVTM and CDR2 ANQGSEA. Trimming removed 6 bases at V and 0 bases at J, with 6 bases between.

The genes are TRBV6-6 and TRBJ1-6; no clear D. CDR1 MNHNY and CDR2 SVGAGI come from the germline V gene (reference sequence). The CDR3 contains 14 residues. Deletions cut 3 bases from V and 5 bases from J, with 8 bases between. Here the CDR3 DNA reads TGTGCCAGCAGTTATCCAGAAAATAATTCACCCCTCCACTTT. This encodes CASSYPENNSPLHF.

V gene TRBV10-3 combines with J gene TRBJ2-1, with TRBD2 matching over 11 bases. Germline CDR1 reads ENHRY; CDR2 reads SYGVKD. The V gene end was trimmed by 4 bases and the J gene end by 6 bases; junction bases not matched to a gene: 2. The CDR3 contains 14 residues. CDR3 sequence reads: CAISALAGVNEQFF. CDR3 sequence (DNA): TGTGCCATCAGTGCACTAGCGGGGGTCAATGAGCAGTTCTTC.

J is TRBJ2-7 and V is TRBV7-8; 8 nucleotides match TRBD1. This CDR3 has 13 amino acids. Germline CDR1 SGHVS, CDR2 FQNEAQ. The V segment lost 3 bases and the J segment 3 bases; nucleotides outside the gene matches: 1. The CDR3 protein is CASSFGTGYEQYF. The CDR3 nucleotides are TGTGCCAGCAGCTTTGGGACAGGCTACGAGCAGTACTTC.

This chain joins TRBV19 and TRBJ2-3; TRBD1 is a possible D gene (5 bases). Germline V gives CDR1 LNHDA, CDR2 SQIVND (reference sequence). The CDR3 loop spans 11 amino acids. The V end was cut by 4 bases, the J end by 6 bases, with 5 bases between. In DNA, the CDR3 is TGTGCCAGTAGTAACAGGGATACGCAGTATTTT. Translation: CASSNRDTQYF.

This clone was seen just once. The chain joins TRBV9 to TRBJ2-5, with D possibly being TRBD2 (5 bases). Germline CDR1 is SGDLS and CDR2 is YYNGEE. This CDR3 has 14 amino acids. V was cut by 3 bases and J by 5 bases, with 14 bases left in between. The CDR3 sequence is CASSARTGWETQYF. As DNA, the CDR3 is TGTGCCAGCAGCGCCCGGACGGGGTGGGAGACCCAGTACTTC.

V usage is TRBV7-2 and J usage is TRBJ2-3; possible D gene TRBD1, 5 bases. In germline, CDR1 is SGHTA, CDR2 FQGNSA. The CDR3 spans 16 residues. Trimming removed 5 bases from V and 10 bases from J, with 25 bases in between. Written as DNA, the CDR3 is TGTGCCAGCAGCCCCCAGACAGAGACGGGTTATAAAGCGCAGTATTTT. Its translation: CASSPQTETGYKAQYF.

The chain joins TRBV5-4 to TRBJ2-2; 8 nucleotides line up with TRBD1. Trimming removed 4 bases from V and 2 bases from J; junction bases left unmatched: 10. CDR3 length: 17 residues. Germline V gives CDR1 SGHNT, CDR2 YYREEE (reference sequence). The CDR3 bases are TGTGCCAGCAGCAGATCCGGGACAGGACCTAACACCGGGGAGCTGTTTTTT. Its translation: CASSRSGTGPNTGELFF.

The chain recombines TRBV29-1 with TRBJ2-3, with 8 bases aligning to TRBD2. Germline assignment: CDR1 SQVTM and CDR2 ANQGSEA. Unmatched junction bases numbered 8, after V lost 5 bases and J lost 4 bases. The CDR3 totals 14 residues. The CDR3 sequence is CSVIGLAASDTQYF. In DNA form, the CDR3 reads TGCAGCGTTATTGGACTAGCCGCCTCAGATACGCAGTATTTT.

This chain joins TRBV5-1 and TRBJ2-3; 10 positions agree with TRBD2. In germline, CDR1 is SGHRS, CDR2 YFSETQ. The CDR3 is 16 residues long. V dropped 0 bases and J dropped 1; count of bases not matched to a gene: 2. CDR3 sequence (DNA): TGCGCCAGCAGCTTGGGAGCGGGAGGGGGCACAGATACGCAGTATTTT. Its translation: CASSLGAGGGTDTQYF.

This clone is a singleton in its sample. The rearrangement joins TRBV5-4 to TRBJ2-7, with TRBD2 matching over 12 bases. The CDR3 is made up of 16 amino acids. Germline lookup yields CDR1 SGHNT and CDR2 YYREEE (reference sequence). V dropped 4 bases and J dropped 4; count of bases not matched to a gene: 9. CDR3 in DNA: TGTGCCAGCAGCCTAAGGACTAGCGGGGAAGGGTACGAGCAGTACTTC. This codes for CASSLRTSGEGYEQYF.

This chain joins TRBV11-2 and TRBJ2-2; 16 bases agree with TRBD2. Germline V gene data show CDR1 as SGHAT and CDR2 as FQNNGV. J gave up 5 bases and V 5 bases, and 5 bases lay outside the gene matches. The CDR3 is made up of 17 amino acids. The CDR3 spells CASSAGLAGGSTGELFF. The DNA for the CDR3 is TGTGCCAGCAGCGCGGGACTAGCGGGAGGGTCGACCGGGGAGCTGTTTTTT.